The subject of this entry is one T cell receptor (beta chain). Assay: immunoSEQ multiplex PCR; the TCRdb copy retains only in-frame clones and omits some. The table includes approximately 350,000 clones, 85% to 90% detected once. The data originate from a study of blood T cell repertoires in COVID-19. In Cohort 3, a recovered donor had either two negative PCRs, clearance, or symptom resolution. After removal of 6 bases from V and 6 bases from J, the junction contained 12 bases not matched to a gene. Germline V lookup: CDR1 MDHEN, CDR2 SYDVKM. The CDR3 is 16 amino acids. The sample taken for sequencing was PBMCs or T cells enriched from blood (not recorded which). The chain carries TRBV28 and TRBJ1-5; 9 bases agree with TRBD1. The receptor was isolated from a man in his late teens or twenties who had recovered from COVID-19. CDR3 in amino acids: CASSYKTGGAGQPQHF. CDR3 DNA: TGTGCCAGCAGCTATAAAACAGGGGGCGCGGGTCAGCCCCAGCATTTT.